Reported below is one T cell receptor beta chain. In the source study's methods: Estimates of nucleated cell counts were drawn from the amplification of reference gene primers. TCRdb keeps only in-frame clones here, not all; method: immunoSEQ multiplex PCR. For V, J and clone size, that table is used; D and trimming come from the DNA. The sample carries a few hundred thousand clones, 75% to 95% recorded once. The sample is drawn from a study of blood T cell repertoires in COVID-19. Looking at the study overall: Acute-phase and convalescent COVID-19 samples originated in the United States, Italy and Spain. Nucleic acid was either cDNA or gDNA, and it came from T cells, B-cell-depleted T cells, or PBMCs.

Patients in Seattle were enrolled during active infection, then followed longitudinally. V lost 3 bases to trimming and J lost 2 bases, with 7 bases between them. The length of the CDR3 is 13 residues. Germline loops: CDR1 KGHSH, CDR2 LQKENI. This chain uses TRBV18 with TRBJ2-5; D ambiguous. Sequencing input: peripheral blood. The sequence was obtained from a person under 30 with COVID-19, enrolled during active disease. The CDR3, as DNA: TGTGCCAGCTCACCCTCCTTTCAAGAGACCCAGTACTTC. Residues: CASSPSFQETQYF.